The clone carrying this TCR beta chain was counted a few times. What it binds is unknown. TCRdb recomputed calls from the 5' RACE reads with MiXCR, one row per CDR3 protein. The data show 62,000 or so distinct CDR3 sequences, with more than 25% seen just once and roughly 2.5% held by the top ten. Study-level results: The larger cohort examined one V-J beta rearrangement, not whole repertoires. Greatest tumor Treg TCR overlap was with tumor naive CD4+ cells.

Sequencing was carried out using tumor-infiltrating naive CD4+ T cells sorted from the breast tumor. Specified subset: naive CD4+ T cells, CD4+CD45RA+CD25-. This clonotype was obtained from a female donor with breast cancer.

CDR3 sequence (DNA): TGTGCCAGCAGTCCTGGACCGAATATCTATGGCTACACCTTC. This sequence encodes CASSPGPNIYGYTF. The V and J genes are TRBV3-1 and TRBJ1-2; D is ambiguous. This CDR3 comprises 14 residues. CDR1 LGHDT and CDR2 YNNKEL come from the germline V gene (reference sequence). V was trimmed by 6 bases and J by 4 bases, leaving 15 bases between them.